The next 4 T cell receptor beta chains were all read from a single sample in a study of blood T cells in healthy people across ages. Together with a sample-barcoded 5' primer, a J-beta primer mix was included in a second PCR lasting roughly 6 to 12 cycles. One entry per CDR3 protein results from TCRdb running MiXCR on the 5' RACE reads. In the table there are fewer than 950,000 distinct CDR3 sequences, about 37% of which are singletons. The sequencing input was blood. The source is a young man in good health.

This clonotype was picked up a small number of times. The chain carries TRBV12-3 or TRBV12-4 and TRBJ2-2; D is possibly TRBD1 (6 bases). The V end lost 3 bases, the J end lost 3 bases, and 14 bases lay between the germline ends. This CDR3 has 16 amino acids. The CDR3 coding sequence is TGTGCCAGCAGTTTTGGTTGGGGGCCGGACACCGGGGAGCTGTTTTTT. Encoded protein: CASSFGWGPDTGELFF.

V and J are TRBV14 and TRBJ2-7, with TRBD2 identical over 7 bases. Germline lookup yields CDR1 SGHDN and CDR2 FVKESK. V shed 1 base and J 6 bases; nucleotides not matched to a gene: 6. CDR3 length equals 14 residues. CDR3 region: CASSQAGGPPEQYF. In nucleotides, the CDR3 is TGTGCCAGCAGCCAAGCGGGAGGCCCCCCCGAGCAGTACTTC.

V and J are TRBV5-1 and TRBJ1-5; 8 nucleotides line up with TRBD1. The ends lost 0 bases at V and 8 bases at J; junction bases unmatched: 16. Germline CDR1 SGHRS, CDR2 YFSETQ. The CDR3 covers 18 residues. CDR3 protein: CASSLEGTGISGGEPQHF. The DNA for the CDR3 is TGCGCCAGCAGCTTGGAGGGGACAGGTATATCTGGTGGGGAGCCCCAGCATTTT.

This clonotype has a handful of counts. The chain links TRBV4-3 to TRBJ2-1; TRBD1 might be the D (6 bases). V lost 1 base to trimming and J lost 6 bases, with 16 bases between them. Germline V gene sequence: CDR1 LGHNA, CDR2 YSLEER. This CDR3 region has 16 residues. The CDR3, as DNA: TGCGCCAGCAGCCAAGCCAGGGGCCCCGGTTCCAATGAGCAGTTCTTC. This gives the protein CASSQARGPGSNEQFF.